One and the same sample provided the 10 T cell receptor beta chains below, sequenced in a study of Graves' ophthalmopathy and Graves' hyperthyroidism. The study amplified TCR beta CDR3 regions using RNA transcripts. RT-PCR with HTBI primers came first, then second-round multiplex PCR. TCRdb recomputed calls from the multiplex PCR reads with MiXCR, one row per CDR3 protein. The table includes over 450,000 distinct CDR3 sequences, 14% detected once. Sequencing input: blood. The source is a woman aged 25 to 45 with Graves' ophthalmopathy.

This clonotype was observed a handful of times. The chain couples TRBV4-1 to TRBJ2-7, with TRBD2 matching over 10 bases. Trimming cost V 3 bases and J 0 bases; bases outside gene matches: 11. The CDR3 has 18 amino acids. Germline lookup yields CDR1 MGHRA and CDR2 YSYEKL. This CDR3 reads CASSQLRVAGGRSYEQYF. The CDR3 DNA reads as TGCGCCAGCAGCCAGTTGAGGGTAGCGGGAGGTCGCTCCTACGAGCAGTACTTC.

In this sample, this clonotype turned up many times. The chain has TRBV9 and TRBJ2-7, with a possible D match to TRBD2 (5 bases). Germline CDR1 is SGDLS and CDR2 is YYNGEE. Trimming removed 3 bases at V and 2 bases at J, with 12 bases between. The CDR3 loop spans 14 amino acids. CDR3 sequence (DNA): TGTGCCAGCAGCGCGGGTAGCGCTACCTACGAGCAGTACTTC. This codes for CASSAGSATYEQYF. The full variable domain, in which reference TRBV9 and TRBJ2-7 provide the parts outside the CDR3, is DSGVTQTPKHLITATGQRVTLRCSPRSGDLSVYWYQQSLDQGLQFLIQYYNGEERAKGNILERFSAQQFPDLHSELNLSSLELGDSALYFCASSAGSATYEQYFGPGTRLTVT.

Ten or more counts support this clonotype. The chain carries TRBV20-1 and TRBJ1-2, with 7 bases aligning to TRBD1. Germline V gene sequence: CDR1 DFQATT, CDR2 SNEGSKA (reference sequence). The V gene end was trimmed by 1 base and the J gene end by 2 bases; junction bases not matched to a gene: 13. There are 17 residues in the CDR3. The chain's CDR3 is CSARVGGTRGRNYGYTF. CDR3 DNA: TGCAGTGCTAGAGTCGGGGGGACTAGGGGGCGGAACTATGGCTACACCTTC.

V gene TRBV2 combines with J gene TRBJ1-1; unclear D gene. CDR1 is SNHLY, CDR2 FYNNEI, per germline. This CDR3 has 13 residues. Between the trimmed V and J ends, which lost 4 bases and 11 bases, there was a span of 17 bases. In DNA, the CDR3 is TGTGCCAGCAGTGGGCTTTACAGAGTAGACGCTTTCTTT. Its protein is CASSGLYRVDAFF.

This clonotype was counted many times. This sequence joins TRBV5-1 and TRBJ2-4; possible D gene TRBD1, 5 bases. The V end lost 0 bases, the J end lost 12 bases, and 10 bases lay between the germline ends. CDR1 is SGHRS, CDR2 YFSETQ, per germline. The CDR3 length is 12 residues. Here the CDR3 DNA reads TGCGCCAGCAGCTTGGAGGGGTTACCTCAGTACTTC. Translated, it gives CASSLEGLPQYF.

There are many counts of this clonotype. This chain joins TRBV5-6 and TRBJ2-7; unclear D gene. CDR1 is SGHDT and CDR2 is YYEEEE in the germline V gene. The CDR3 runs to 12 residues. V gave up 2 bases and J gave up 4 bases, with 7 bases separating them. CDR3 amino acids: CASSFWRYEQYF. The CDR3, as DNA: TGTGCCAGCAGCTTTTGGCGGTACGAGCAGTACTTC.

This clonotype was picked up many times. The chain combines TRBV11-2 with TRBJ2-6; D not resolved. Germline V gives CDR1 SGHAT, CDR2 FQNNGV. Trimming shortened V by 3 bases and J by 0 bases, and 6 bases separated the two germline ends. The CDR3 length is 15 residues. For the CDR3, the DNA is TGTGCCAGCAGCTTGGGCAACTCTGGGGCCAACGTCCTGACTTTC. Its translation: CASSLGNSGANVLTF.

The sample holds many counts of this clonotype. V and J are TRBV20-1 and TRBJ1-5; D is undetermined. CDR1 is DFQATT, CDR2 SNEGSKA, per germline (reference sequence). This CDR3 region has 14 residues. V was trimmed by 4 bases and J by 0 bases, leaving 10 bases between them. The CDR3 DNA reads as TGCAGTGCTAAAAAGGATCGTAGCAATCAGCCCCAGCATTTT. It specifies CSAKKDRSNQPQHF.

Ten or more counts support this clonotype. This rearrangement joins TRBV6-5 to TRBJ1-3; tentatively, D is TRBD1 (6 bases). V was trimmed by 3 bases and J by 0 bases, leaving 12 bases between them. There are 16 residues in the CDR3. CDR1 is MNHEY, CDR2 SVGAGI, per germline. The CDR3 DNA reads as TGTGCCAGCAGTTATTTACGGGACATCTCTGGAAACACCATATATTTT. Translated: CASSYLRDISGNTIYF.

This clonotype has just a few counts. The CDR3 nucleotides are TGCGCCAGCAGCCAAGAGGATGTTGGGACCACTGAAGCTTTCTTT. Its translation: CASSQEDVGTTEAFF. This chain links TRBV4-1 with TRBJ1-1; tentative D call: TRBD1 (5 bases). With 0 bases removed from V and 4 bases from J, the gap between germline ends came to 12 bases. CDR1 is MGHRA, CDR2 YSYEKL, per germline. This CDR3 contains 15 residues.